This is a list of T cell receptor beta chains from one sample in a study of EBV T-cell therapy then PD-1 blockade in nasopharyngeal carcinoma. The antigens of these receptors remain unknown. Measured with immunoSEQ multiplex PCR; TCRdb has only the in-frame clones, and not every one. Of tens of thousands of clones listed, roughly 84% are singletons. The source material was CD8+ T cells from blood, sampled at roughly day 65 from a patient whose treatment included autologous EBV-specific T cells and nivolumab. The receptors originated from a man aged 40-49 years with nasopharyngeal carcinoma. Both conserved end residues are part of each CDR3. The D gene is left open where the match is weak. The size field is filled for only some rows; it gives once, few, many or a size class.

j_call: TRBJ1-2
clone_size: -
v_call: TRBV23-1
d_call: -
cdr3_nt: TGCGCCAGCAGTCAAGGCTCAGGGGCATATGGCTACACCTTC
cdr3_aa: CASSQGSGAYGYTF

j_call: TRBJ1-1
clone_size: few
v_call: TRBV6-5
d_call: -
cdr3_nt: TGTGCCAGCAGTTACTCGGGGGTGGCCACTGAAGCTTTCTTT
cdr3_aa: CASSYSGVATEAFF

j_call: TRBJ2-3
clone_size: -
v_call: TRBV28
d_call: TRBD2
cdr3_nt: TGTGCCAGCAGCACCTTGGGCGGGGGGCGTCAGCAGGCAGATACGCAGTATTTT
cdr3_aa: CASSTLGGGRQQADTQYF

j_call: TRBJ2-7
clone_size: once
v_call: TRBV15
d_call: -
cdr3_nt: TGTGCCACCAGCAGAGATAGCGGCGGGAAGGGCGAGCAGTACTTC
cdr3_aa: CATSRDSGGKGEQYF

j_call: TRBJ1-4
clone_size: -
v_call: TRBV5-6
d_call: -
cdr3_nt: TGTGCCAGCAGCTTGGAGAATGAAAAACTGTTTTTT
cdr3_aa: CASSLENEKLFF

j_call: TRBJ2-2
clone_size: -
v_call: TRBV21-1
d_call: -
cdr3_nt: TGTGCCAGCAGCCAAATAGCGCCGAACACCGGGGAGCTGTTTTTT
cdr3_aa: CASSQIAPNTGELFF

j_call: TRBJ1-2
clone_size: -
v_call: TRBV3-1/TRBV3-2
d_call: -
cdr3_nt: TGTGCCAGCAGCCTACCACAGGGCGGGGCCTATGGCTACACCTTC
cdr3_aa: CASSLPQGGAYGYTF

j_call: TRBJ2-3
clone_size: -
v_call: TRBV7-6
d_call: -
cdr3_nt: TGTGCCAGCAGCCCAGCCGGTAGCACAGATACGCAGTATTTT
cdr3_aa: CASSPAGSTDTQYF

j_call: TRBJ1-6
clone_size: -
v_call: TRBV5-1
d_call: TRBD1
cdr3_nt: TGCGCCAGCAGCACGACAGGGGGCAAGGATTCACCCCTCCACTTT
cdr3_aa: CASSTTGGKDSPLHF

j_call: TRBJ2-1
clone_size: once
v_call: TRBV6-6
d_call: -
cdr3_nt: TGTGCCAGCAGTCGACCGACGGGTTACAATGAGCAGTTCTTC
cdr3_aa: CASSRPTGYNEQFF

j_call: TRBJ2-1
clone_size: -
v_call: TRBV9
d_call: TRBD2
cdr3_nt: TGTGCCAGCAGCCAGTTTAGCGGGGGGTACAATGAGCAGTTCTTC
cdr3_aa: CASSQFSGGYNEQFF

j_call: TRBJ2-3
clone_size: -
v_call: TRBV27
d_call: TRBD1
cdr3_nt: TGTGCCAGCAGCGTTACAGGGGGCGCCCCAGATACGCAGTATTTT
cdr3_aa: CASSVTGGAPDTQYF

j_call: TRBJ2-2
clone_size: -
v_call: TRBV9
d_call: TRBD1
cdr3_nt: TGTGCCAGCAGCCTTAGGACAGGGATCACCGGGGAGCTGTTTTTT
cdr3_aa: CASSLRTGITGELFF

j_call: TRBJ1-2
clone_size: -
v_call: TRBV29-1
d_call: -
cdr3_nt: TGCAGCGTTGGACCCCGACGCGGCCATCGCTATGGCTACACCTTC
cdr3_aa: CSVGPRRGHRYGYTF

j_call: TRBJ2-5
clone_size: -
v_call: TRBV3-1/TRBV3-2
d_call: -
cdr3_nt: TGTGCCAGCAGCCCCCCGGGTGACCAAGAGACCCAGTACTTC
cdr3_aa: CASSPPGDQETQYF

j_call: TRBJ2-5
clone_size: -
v_call: TRBV6-1
d_call: -
cdr3_nt: TGTGCCAGCAGTGAATTCGTTAGAAACCAAGAGACCCAGTACTTC
cdr3_aa: CASSEFVRNQETQYF

j_call: TRBJ2-7
clone_size: -
v_call: TRBV5-5
d_call: -
cdr3_nt: TGTGCCAGCAGCTTGAAAGGGTTTACCTCCTACGAGCAGTACTTC
cdr3_aa: CASSLKGFTSYEQYF

j_call: TRBJ1-2
clone_size: -
v_call: TRBV28
d_call: -
cdr3_nt: TGTGCCAGCAGCCCCGCGGGGCGCGTGAAGTATGGCTACACCTTC
cdr3_aa: CASSPAGRVKYGYTF

j_call: TRBJ2-6
clone_size: medium-sized
v_call: TRBV24-1
d_call: TRBD1
cdr3_nt: TGTGCCACCAGTGATTCGGGGACAGGGGACTCTGGGGCCAACGTCCTGACTTTC
cdr3_aa: CATSDSGTGDSGANVLTF

j_call: TRBJ2-7
clone_size: -
v_call: TRBV5-5
d_call: TRBD1
cdr3_nt: TGTGCCAGCAGCTTAAACAGGGGATTTCTACGCGAGCAGTACTTC
cdr3_aa: CASSLNRGFLREQYF

j_call: TRBJ2-1
clone_size: -
v_call: TRBV6-2/TRBV6-3
d_call: TRBD2
cdr3_nt: TGTGCCAGCAGTGGGCTGACTAGCGGGGCCTCCTACAATGAGCAGTTCTTC
cdr3_aa: CASSGLTSGASYNEQFF

j_call: TRBJ2-3
clone_size: -
v_call: TRBV6-2/TRBV6-3
d_call: TRBD2
cdr3_nt: TGTGCCAGCAGTTCCGGGACTAGCTCGATTGATACGCAGTATTTT
cdr3_aa: CASSSGTSSIDTQYF

j_call: TRBJ2-1
clone_size: -
v_call: TRBV4-3
d_call: -
cdr3_nt: TGCGCCAGCAGCCAAGGGTCCTTTGGGTATGAGCAGTTCTTC
cdr3_aa: CASSQGSFGYEQFF

j_call: TRBJ2-7
clone_size: few
v_call: TRBV7-9
d_call: TRBD1
cdr3_nt: TGTGCCAGCAGCCACGGGGACAGCTCCTACGAGCAGTACTTC
cdr3_aa: CASSHGDSSYEQYF

j_call: TRBJ2-7
clone_size: -
v_call: TRBV27
d_call: TRBD2
cdr3_nt: TGTGCCAGCTCCTCGGCTCAGCGGGGGATACTCGAGCAGTACTTC
cdr3_aa: CASSSAQRGILEQYF

j_call: TRBJ2-1
clone_size: -
v_call: TRBV12-5
d_call: -
cdr3_nt: TGTGCTAGTGGTTTGACCCCCCTCTCTGGGGTCAATGAGCAGTTCTTC
cdr3_aa: CASGLTPLSGVNEQFF

j_call: TRBJ2-7
clone_size: -
v_call: TRBV6-2/TRBV6-3
d_call: -
cdr3_nt: TGTGCCAGCAGTTTTACCTACGAGCAGTACTTC
cdr3_aa: CASSFTYEQYF

j_call: TRBJ2-2
clone_size: few
v_call: TRBV6-2/TRBV6-3
d_call: TRBD1
cdr3_nt: TGTGCCAGCAGTTACCAGGGACAGGGTCGGGACCAATGGGGCACCGGGGAGCTGTTTTTT
cdr3_aa: CASSYQGQGRDQWGTGELFF

j_call: TRBJ1-4
clone_size: few
v_call: TRBV7-9
d_call: TRBD1
cdr3_nt: TGTGCCAGCAGCCCAGGGACAGGGGGCGCAACTAATGAAAAACTGTTTTTT
cdr3_aa: CASSPGTGGATNEKLFF

j_call: TRBJ2-5
clone_size: -
v_call: TRBV7-9
d_call: -
cdr3_nt: TGTGCCAGCAGCTTAGAGGAAGAGACCCAGTACTTC
cdr3_aa: CASSLEEETQYF